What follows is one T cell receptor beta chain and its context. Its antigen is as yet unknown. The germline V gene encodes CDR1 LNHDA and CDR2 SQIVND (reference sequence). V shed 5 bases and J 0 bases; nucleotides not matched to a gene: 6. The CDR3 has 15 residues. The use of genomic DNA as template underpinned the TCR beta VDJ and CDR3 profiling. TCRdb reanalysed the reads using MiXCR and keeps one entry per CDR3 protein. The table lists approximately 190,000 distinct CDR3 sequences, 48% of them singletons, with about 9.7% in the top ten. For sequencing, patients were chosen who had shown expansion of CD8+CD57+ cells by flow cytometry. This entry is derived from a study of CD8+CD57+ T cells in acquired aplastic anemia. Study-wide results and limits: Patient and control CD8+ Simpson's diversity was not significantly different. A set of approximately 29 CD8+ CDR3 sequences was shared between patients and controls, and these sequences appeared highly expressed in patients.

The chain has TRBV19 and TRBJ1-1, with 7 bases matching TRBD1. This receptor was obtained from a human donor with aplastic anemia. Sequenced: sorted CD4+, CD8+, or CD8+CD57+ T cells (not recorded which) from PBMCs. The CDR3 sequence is CASSSGTALNTEAFF. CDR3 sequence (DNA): TGTGCCAGTAGTTCAGGGACAGCCCTGAACACTGAAGCTTTCTTT.